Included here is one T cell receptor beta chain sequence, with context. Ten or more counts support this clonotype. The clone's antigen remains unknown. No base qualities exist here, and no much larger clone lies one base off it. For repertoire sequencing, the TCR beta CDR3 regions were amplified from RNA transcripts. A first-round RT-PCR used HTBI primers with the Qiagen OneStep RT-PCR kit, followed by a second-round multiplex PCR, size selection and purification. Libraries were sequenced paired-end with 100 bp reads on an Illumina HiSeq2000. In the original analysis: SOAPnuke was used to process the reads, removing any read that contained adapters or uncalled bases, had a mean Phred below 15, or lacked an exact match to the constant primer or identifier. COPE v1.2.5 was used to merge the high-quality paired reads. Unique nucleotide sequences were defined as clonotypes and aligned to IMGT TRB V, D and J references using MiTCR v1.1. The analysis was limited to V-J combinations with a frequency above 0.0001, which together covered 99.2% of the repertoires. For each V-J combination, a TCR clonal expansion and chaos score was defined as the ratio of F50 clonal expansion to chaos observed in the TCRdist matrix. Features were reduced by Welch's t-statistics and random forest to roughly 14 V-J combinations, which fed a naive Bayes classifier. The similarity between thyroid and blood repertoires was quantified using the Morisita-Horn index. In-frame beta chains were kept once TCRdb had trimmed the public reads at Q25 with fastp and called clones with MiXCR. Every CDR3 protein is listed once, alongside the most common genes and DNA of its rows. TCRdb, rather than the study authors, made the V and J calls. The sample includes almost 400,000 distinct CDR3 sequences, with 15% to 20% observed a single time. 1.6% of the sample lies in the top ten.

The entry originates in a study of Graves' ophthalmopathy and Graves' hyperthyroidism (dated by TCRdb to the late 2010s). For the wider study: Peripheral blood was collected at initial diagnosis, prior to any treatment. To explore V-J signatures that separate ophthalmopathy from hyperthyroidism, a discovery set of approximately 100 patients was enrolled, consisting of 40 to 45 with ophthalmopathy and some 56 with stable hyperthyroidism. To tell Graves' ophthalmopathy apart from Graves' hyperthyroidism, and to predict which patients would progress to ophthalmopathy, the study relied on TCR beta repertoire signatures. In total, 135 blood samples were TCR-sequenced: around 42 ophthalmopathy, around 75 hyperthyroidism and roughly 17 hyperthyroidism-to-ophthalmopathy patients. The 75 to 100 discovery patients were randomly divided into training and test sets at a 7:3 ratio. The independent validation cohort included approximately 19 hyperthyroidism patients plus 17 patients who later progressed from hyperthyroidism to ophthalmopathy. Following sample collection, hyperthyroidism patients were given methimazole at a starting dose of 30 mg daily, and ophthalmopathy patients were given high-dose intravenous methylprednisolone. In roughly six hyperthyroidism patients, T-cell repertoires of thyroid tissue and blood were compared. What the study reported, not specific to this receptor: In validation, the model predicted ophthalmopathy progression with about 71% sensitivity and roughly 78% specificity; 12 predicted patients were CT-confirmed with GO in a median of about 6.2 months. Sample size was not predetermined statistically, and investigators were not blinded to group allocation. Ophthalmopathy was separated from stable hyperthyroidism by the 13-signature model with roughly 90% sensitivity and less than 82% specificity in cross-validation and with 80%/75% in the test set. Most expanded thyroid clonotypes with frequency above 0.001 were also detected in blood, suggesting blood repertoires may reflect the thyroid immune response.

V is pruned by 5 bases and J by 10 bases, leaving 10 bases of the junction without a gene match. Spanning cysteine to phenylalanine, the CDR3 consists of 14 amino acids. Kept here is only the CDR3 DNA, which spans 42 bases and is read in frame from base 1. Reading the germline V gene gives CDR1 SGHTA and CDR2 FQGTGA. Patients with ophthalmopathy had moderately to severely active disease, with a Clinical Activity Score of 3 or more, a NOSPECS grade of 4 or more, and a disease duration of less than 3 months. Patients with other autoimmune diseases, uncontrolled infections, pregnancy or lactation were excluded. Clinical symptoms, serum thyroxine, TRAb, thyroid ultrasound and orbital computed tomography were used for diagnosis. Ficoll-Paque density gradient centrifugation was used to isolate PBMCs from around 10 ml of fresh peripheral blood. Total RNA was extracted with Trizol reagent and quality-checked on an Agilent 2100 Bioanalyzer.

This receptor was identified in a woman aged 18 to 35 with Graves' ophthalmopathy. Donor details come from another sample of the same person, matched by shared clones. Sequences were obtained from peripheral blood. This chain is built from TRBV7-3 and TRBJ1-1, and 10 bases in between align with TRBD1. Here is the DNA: TGTGCCAGCAGCCCCACCGGGACAGGGGAGCGAGCTTTCTTT. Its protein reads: CASSPTGTGERAFF.